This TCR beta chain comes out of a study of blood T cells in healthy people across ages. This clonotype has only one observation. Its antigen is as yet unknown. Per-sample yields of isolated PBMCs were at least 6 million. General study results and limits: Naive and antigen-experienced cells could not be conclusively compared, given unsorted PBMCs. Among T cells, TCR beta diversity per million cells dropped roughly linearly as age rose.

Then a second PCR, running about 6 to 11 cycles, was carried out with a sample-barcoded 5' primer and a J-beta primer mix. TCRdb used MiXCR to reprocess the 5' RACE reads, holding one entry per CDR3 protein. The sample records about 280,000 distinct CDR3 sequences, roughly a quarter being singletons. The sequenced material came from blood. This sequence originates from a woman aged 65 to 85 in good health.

CDR3 in DNA: TGTGCCAGCCGTACGTATGGCAGCCTTAGCACAGATACGCAGTATTTT. Its protein is CASRTYGSLSTDTQYF. The chain carries TRBV27 and TRBJ2-3, with D hard to call. The CDR3 contains 16 residues. Germline-derived CDR1 and CDR2 are MNHEY and SMNVEV (reference sequence). Deletions cut 8 bases from V and 0 bases from J, with 18 bases between.